A selection of T cell receptor beta chains follows, all from one sample in a study of cytomegalovirus exposure and HLA in healthy donors. The table came from immunoSEQ multiplex PCR; TCRdb's copy has only in-frame clones and leaves some out. The sample yields 100,000 to 150,000 clones, roughly 71% seen once. The sample taken for sequencing was PBMCs. The receptor source for this set is a woman aged 45-60 years in good health and CMV-seropositive. Both conserved end residues are part of each CDR3. A D gene is named only where the DNA matches it firmly. The listing skips clone size in some rows; elsewhere it reads once, few, many or a size class.

CDR3 DNA	CDR3 protein	D gene	clone size	V gene	J gene
TGTGCCAGCTCACCATTGCGGGGGGACTATGGCTACACCTTC	CASSPLRGDYGYTF	NA	medium-sized	TRBV18	TRBJ1-2
TGTGCCATCAACAGGGATGGCAATCAGCCCCAGCATTTT	CAINRDGNQPQHF	NA	few	TRBV10-3	TRBJ1-5
TGTGCCAGCAGTTACGCGGGACAGACCAGCACAGATACGCAGTATTTT	CASSYAGQTSTDTQYF	NA	NA	TRBV6-5	TRBJ2-3
TGTGCCACCAGCGCTGGCCATAATCAGCCCCAGCATTTT	CATSAGHNQPQHF	NA	few	TRBV15	TRBJ1-5
TGCGCCAGCAGCCACCAGGGCTCCTACAATGAGCAGTTCTTC	CASSHQGSYNEQFF	NA	NA	TRBV4-3	TRBJ2-1
TGTGCCAGCAGCCCTACCGGTTGGGGACTAGTTACAGATACGCAGTATTTT	CASSPTGWGLVTDTQYF	TRBD2	few	TRBV9	TRBJ2-3
TGTGCCAGCAGCTACCCTCCCGGTACGGGGAACACTGAAGCTTTCTTT	CASSYPPGTGNTEAFF	NA	NA	TRBV7-6	TRBJ1-1
TGCGCCAGCAGCCCCCGGGGGGGGGCGGGAGAAAAACTGTTTTTT	CASSPRGGAGEKLFF	NA	few	TRBV10-1	TRBJ1-4
TGTGCCAGCAGCTTAATTCTCTCCTCAGATACGCAGTATTTT	CASSLILSSDTQYF	NA	NA	TRBV7-9	TRBJ2-3
TGTGCCAGCAGCCCGAGGGGGGGGCCAGAGACCCAGTACTTC	CASSPRGGPETQYF	NA	few	TRBV9	TRBJ2-5
TGTGCCAGCAGTGGCGGGGCAGCAAGCTCTGGAAACACCATATATTTT	CASSGGAASSGNTIYF	NA	NA	TRBV28	TRBJ1-3
TGTGCCAGCAGTCCCTCGTCGAACACTGAAGCTTTCTTT	CASSPSSNTEAFF	NA	NA	TRBV6-6	TRBJ1-1
TGTGCCAGCAGCCTCAGGGTCGGGTCTACTAATGAAAAACTGTTTTTT	CASSLRVGSTNEKLFF	NA	NA	TRBV7-2	TRBJ1-4
TGTGCCAGCAGCTTAGGGGACTACGTCATCGGGGAGCTGTTTTTT	CASSLGDYVIGELFF	TRBD2	NA	TRBV11-2	TRBJ2-2
TGTGCCAGCAGTCCAGAGACAGGTCGAATTCTAGGTGGGGGGGCCAACGTCCTGACTTTC	CASSPETGRILGGGANVLTF	NA	NA	TRBV27	TRBJ2-6
TGTGCCAGCTCACCACCCGGGGGAGGCACAGATACGCAGTATTTT	CASSPPGGGTDTQYF	NA	NA	TRBV18	TRBJ2-3
TGTGCCAGCAGCTTAGACAGAGGGGAGCTGTTTTTT	CASSLDRGELFF	NA	NA	TRBV7-9	TRBJ2-2
TGTGCCAGCTACAGGCCCAGGAAGGGTCGGTTCTTC	CASYRPRKGRFF	NA	NA	TRBV2	TRBJ2-1
TGTGCCAGCAGTTCCGGGACAGGGTGGCGCTACACCTTC	CASSSGTGWRYTF	TRBD1	NA	TRBV6-5	TRBJ1-2
TGTGCCAGCAGCTTGGGTGGGGGGATCGGCTATGGCTACACCTTC	CASSLGGGIGYGYTF	NA	NA	TRBV5-6	TRBJ1-2
TGTGCCAGCAGTTCTCCACTAGCGGGGGGCCAGAGCTCCTACAATGAGCAGTTCTTC	CASSSPLAGGQSSYNEQFF	TRBD2	few	TRBV7-2	TRBJ2-1
TGTGCCAGCAGCGTAGGGATACAGGGGACCCAGTACTTC	CASSVGIQGTQYF	NA	NA	TRBV9	TRBJ2-5
TGTGCCAGCAGCTTATGGACAGATAATTCACCCCTCCACTTT	CASSLWTDNSPLHF	NA	NA	TRBV5-8	TRBJ1-6
TGTGCCAGTAGTAACCCGGGGAGTAGCACAGATACGCAGTATTTT	CASSNPGSSTDTQYF	NA	NA	TRBV19	TRBJ2-3
TGTGCCAGCAGCTTAGTGGGGGGACAGTACGGCTCTGGAAACACCATATATTTT	CASSLVGGQYGSGNTIYF	TRBD1	NA	TRBV7-2	TRBJ1-3
TGTGCCAGCTCACCGTCCGGACAGGGGTACACTGAAGCTTTCTTT	CASSPSGQGYTEAFF	TRBD1	NA	TRBV18	TRBJ1-1
TGTGCCAGCAGGACCGGACAGCTCAACTATGGCTACACCTTC	CASRTGQLNYGYTF	NA	NA	TRBV6-1	TRBJ1-2
TGCAGCGCCTCCCCCGCGGGGGGCCCCAAGACCCAGTACTTC	CSASPAGGPKTQYF	TRBD2	few	TRBV29-1	TRBJ2-5
TGCGCCAGCAGCCAGCGGACAGGGGGGTTTACTGAAGCTTTCTTT	CASSQRTGGFTEAFF	TRBD1	few	TRBV5-1	TRBJ1-1
TGTGCCAGCAGCCCAGGGACAGCGGGGGGCCAACAAGAGACCCAGTACTTC	CASSPGTAGGQQETQYF	TRBD2	NA	TRBV11-2	TRBJ2-5
TGTGCCAGCAGTTTCCGGGACAGAGCTGGGGGCTACACCTTC	CASSFRDRAGGYTF	TRBD1	NA	TRBV6-5	TRBJ1-2
TGTGCCAGTAGTCCCAGACAGACCACAGATACGCAGTATTTT	CASSPRQTTDTQYF	NA	NA	TRBV19	TRBJ2-3
TGCAGCGTAGTTCCTAATTCAGGGGGCACTGAAGCTTTCTTT	CSVVPNSGGTEAFF	TRBD1	NA	TRBV29-1	TRBJ1-1
TGTGCCAGCAAACGGGCAACTAATGAAAAACTGTTTTTT	CASKRATNEKLFF	NA	NA	TRBV7-9	TRBJ1-4
TGTGCCAGCAGCCCAAGCCAGTGGCGGGAGCAGTTCTTC	CASSPSQWREQFF	NA	few	TRBV7-9	TRBJ2-1
TGTGCCAGCAGTGTGCCGGGACAGGGAACGGGATACAATGAGCAGTTCTTC	CASSVPGQGTGYNEQFF	TRBD1	NA	TRBV2	TRBJ2-1
TGTGCCAGCAGCTCTGGGGGCGTGAGGACAGATACGCAGTATTTT	CASSSGGVRTDTQYF	NA	few	TRBV11-2	TRBJ2-3
TGTGCCAGCAGCCTGACAGGGTACGGCTACACCTTC	CASSLTGYGYTF	TRBD1	NA	TRBV28	TRBJ1-2
TGTGCCAGCAGCTTAGTCGACAATGAGCAGTTCTTC	CASSLVDNEQFF	NA	NA	TRBV7-6	TRBJ2-1
TGTGCCATCAGTGAGCGGTCAACCGACGAGCAGTACTTC	CAISERSTDEQYF	NA	NA	TRBV10-3	TRBJ2-7
TGCAGCGTTCTTAAGGGGACAGGGCAGCCCCAGCATTTT	CSVLKGTGQPQHF	TRBD1	NA	TRBV29-1	TRBJ1-5
TGTGCCAGCTCACCCGCAGGGGAGGGCTACACCTTC	CASSPAGEGYTF	NA	NA	TRBV18	TRBJ1-2
TGTGCCATCAGTGGCCTACAGGGTGGCGAGCAGTACTTC	CAISGLQGGEQYF	NA	NA	TRBV10-3	TRBJ2-7
TGTGCCACCAGCAGAGATCGAGGGGGAAACTATGGCTACACCTTC	CATSRDRGGNYGYTF	NA	NA	TRBV15	TRBJ1-2
TGTGCCAGCAGCTTAGCGAACGGGACTCGAGCTGGGGGTGAGCAGTTCTTC	CASSLANGTRAGGEQFF	NA	few	TRBV7-9	TRBJ2-1
TGTGCCAGTACCACTCATCTTGGTAGCTCTGGAAACACCATATATTTT	CASTTHLGSSGNTIYF	NA	NA	TRBV19	TRBJ1-3
TGCGCCAGCAGCTTGGGGTCAGTCTGGTCCGACACTGAAGCTTTCTTT	CASSLGSVWSDTEAFF	NA	NA	TRBV5-1	TRBJ1-1
TGTGCCAGCAGCCCGACTAGCGGGGGAGGTGATGAGCAGTTCTTC	CASSPTSGGGDEQFF	TRBD2	NA	TRBV4-2	TRBJ2-1
TGTGCCAGCAGGGCCGGGACAGGATATGGCTACACCTTC	CASRAGTGYGYTF	TRBD1	NA	TRBV6-1	TRBJ1-2
TGCGCCAGCAGTCACGCGCCGGGTCCCGTCCATGGCTACACCTTC	CASSHAPGPVHGYTF	NA	NA	TRBV23-1	TRBJ1-2
TGTGCCAGCAGGCCGGGACTCCGTTCGTACGAGCAGTACTTC	CASRPGLRSYEQYF	NA	NA	TRBV6-6	TRBJ2-7
TGTGCCAGCAGCTTAGTAGGCCCCCGGGACTATGGCTACACCTTC	CASSLVGPRDYGYTF	NA	few	TRBV11-2	TRBJ1-2
TGTGCCAGCAGTGTGAAACTAGCGGGGGGGCTAGGTGTCGATACGCAGTATTTT	CASSVKLAGGLGVDTQYF	TRBD2	NA	TRBV6-1	TRBJ2-3